One sample yielded the 26 T cell receptor beta chains listed below, sequenced in a study of blood T cell repertoires in COVID-19. TCRdb's copy holds only in-frame clones and misses some; the assay was immunoSEQ multiplex PCR. This sample yields about 87,000 clones, of which more than 75% are seen a single time; roughly 5.4% belongs to the top ten. The specimen was peripheral blood. The origin of the receptors is a man aged 40-55 years with acute or convalescent COVID-19.

This clone was seen a few times. This rearrangement joins TRBV6-2 or TRBV6-3 to TRBJ2-7, with 11 bases matching TRBD2. The CDR3 runs 17 residues. Unmatched junction bases numbered 5, after V lost 0 bases and J lost 1 base. Germline assignment: CDR1 MNHEY and CDR2 SVGEGT. CDR3 nucleotide sequence: TGTGCCAGCAGTTACTCAGCCGGGACTAGCGGTTCCTACGAGCAGTACTTC. Translating gives CASSYSAGTSGSYEQYF.

The chain combines TRBV30 with TRBJ2-6, with a tentative D call TRBD1 (7 bases). The CDR3 totals 16 residues. Trimming removed 5 bases from V and 4 bases from J, with 18 bases in between. Germline CDR1 and CDR2: GTSNPN and SVGIG (reference sequence). Written as DNA, the CDR3 is TGTGCCTGGGGGGGGACCACAGGGGTCGGGGCCAACGTCCTGACTTTC. Amino acid sequence: CAWGGTTGVGANVLTF. The full variable domain, in which reference TRBV30 and TRBJ2-6 provide the parts outside the CDR3, is SQTIHQWPATLVQPVGSPLSLECTVEGTSNPNLYWYRQAAGRGLQLLFYSVGIGQISSEVPQNLSASRPQDRQFILSSKKLLLSDSGFYLCAWGGTTGVGANVLTFGAGSRLTVL.

J is TRBJ1-6 and V is TRBV5-1; D not certain. This CDR3 spans 15 amino acids. CDR1 and CDR2 from the germline V gene are SGHRS and YFSETQ. V lost 0 bases and J 4 bases, leaving 8 bases between the germline ends. The CDR3: CASSLDGDYNSPLHF. For the CDR3, the DNA is TGCGCCAGCAGCTTGGACGGGGATTATAATTCACCCCTCCACTTT.

This chain links TRBV25-1 with TRBJ2-2, with D possibly being TRBD1 (6 bases). The CDR3 sequence is 14 residues long. The V gene's germline CDR1 is MGHDK and CDR2 SYGVNS. Trimming pared 6 bases from V and 2 bases from J, leaving 10 bases between. The chain's CDR3 is CASRSGTNTGELFF. CDR3 nucleotide sequence: TGTGCCAGCAGATCCGGGACAAACACCGGGGAGCTGTTTTTT.

This sequence joins TRBV5-1 and TRBJ1-1; D may be TRBD1 (5 bases). The CDR3 is 16 amino acids. Trimming cost V 0 bases and J 3 bases, with 15 bases left between them. Germline V lookup: CDR1 SGHRS, CDR2 YFSETQ. The CDR3 loop reads CASSLAGRGLDTEAFF. The DNA of the CDR3 is TGCGCCAGCAGCTTGGCCGGAAGGGGATTGGACACTGAAGCTTTCTTT.

This clone is large by share. V usage is TRBV19 and J usage is TRBJ2-3, with D perhaps TRBD1 (6 bases). The CDR3 has 15 residues. V was cut by 0 bases and J by 11 bases, with 18 bases left in between. From germline, CDR1 is LNHDA and CDR2 SQIVND (reference sequence). CDR3 nucleotide sequence: TGTGCCAGTAGTATAGATCCGAGTCTCCAGGGGAAGCAGTATTTT. Translation gives CASSIDPSLQGKQYF.

The chain employs TRBV30 and TRBJ1-1, with 8 bases matching TRBD1. With 4 bases clipped from V and 0 bases from J, the junction kept 10 bases outside the gene matches. The CDR3 runs 16 residues. Germline CDR1 reads GTSNPN; CDR2 reads SVGIG (reference sequence). Here the CDR3 reads CAWKTGVLTLNTEAFF. The CDR3, as DNA: TGTGCCTGGAAGACAGGGGTGCTGACCCTGAACACTGAAGCTTTCTTT.

This clone occurred a few times. The chain employs TRBV2 and TRBJ2-2; 8 bases agree with TRBD2. Germline V gives CDR1 SNHLY, CDR2 FYNNEI. Germline trimming cut 7 bases from V and 4 bases from J; bases unmatched to any gene: 5. This CDR3 region has 14 residues. The CDR3 sequence: CASKGTRFTGELFF. In nucleotides, the CDR3 is TGTGCCAGCAAAGGGACTAGGTTCACCGGGGAGCTGTTTTTT.

This rearrangement joins TRBV28 to TRBJ1-4, with TRBD1 matching 12 bases. The V gene end was trimmed by 4 bases and the J gene end by 7 bases; junction bases not matched to a gene: 4. The germline V gene has CDR1 MDHEN and CDR2 SYDVKM. The CDR3 is 15 amino acids. CDR3 DNA: TGTGCCAGCAGTTCCCGGGACAGGGGGCCTGAAAAACTGTTTTTT. It encodes CASSSRDRGPEKLFF.

V gene TRBV6-6 combines with J gene TRBJ2-7, with D possibly TRBD1 on 6 matching bases. Germline V gene lookup returns CDR1 MNHNY and CDR2 SVGAGI (reference sequence). The CDR3 extends over 16 amino acids. The germline V and J ends were trimmed by 0 bases and 2 bases, with 14 bases remaining between them. The CDR3 reads CASSYSPSQGPYEQYF. CDR3 coding DNA: TGTGCCAGCAGTTACTCCCCCTCACAGGGACCCTACGAGCAGTACTTC.

The chain links TRBV5-1 to TRBJ2-2; 8 nucleotides agree with TRBD1. The V gene end was trimmed by 1 base and the J gene end by 6 bases; junction bases not matched to a gene: 5. The CDR3 has 15 amino acids. CDR1 is SGHRS and CDR2 is YFSETQ in the germline V gene. CDR3 residues: CASSLTQGVAGELFF. The CDR3 DNA follows: TGCGCCAGCAGCTTGACACAGGGGGTAGCCGGGGAGCTGTTTTTT.

This rearrangement joins TRBV19 to TRBJ1-2, with D maybe TRBD1 (5 bases). Per germline, CDR1 LNHDA and CDR2 SQIVND (reference sequence). The ends were cut back, 10 bases at V and 8 bases at J, with 20 bases in the middle. The CDR3 sequence is 13 residues long. CDR3 sequence: CATRLSRVGGYTF. CDR3 bases: TGTGCCACCCGGTTGTCCAGGGTGGGAGGCTACACCTTC.

This clone was seen only once. The chain joins TRBV19 to TRBJ1-5, with unresolved D. With 1 base removed from V and 4 bases from J, the gap between germline ends came to 11 bases. Germline values: CDR1 LNHDA, CDR2 SQIVND (reference sequence). The CDR3 spans 15 residues. The CDR3 DNA reads as TGTGCCAGTAGTATAGGTTTTACAAAAAATCAGCCCCAGCATTTT. This codes for CASSIGFTKNQPQHF.

This chain links TRBV27 with TRBJ1-1, with no clear D. Between the trimmed V and J ends, which lost 5 bases and 6 bases, there was a span of 16 bases. There are 14 residues in the CDR3. Per germline, CDR1 MNHEY and CDR2 SMNVEV (reference sequence). CDR3 DNA: TGTGCCAGCAGTCGTGTCCTGGGAGCCTCTGAAGCTTTCTTT. It yields the protein CASSRVLGASEAFF.

V is TRBV5-1 and J is TRBJ2-7; possibly TRBD1 for D (6 bases). The length of the CDR3 is 13 residues. V was pared by 1 base and J by 7 bases, with 12 bases between. The V gene's germline CDR1 is SGHRS and CDR2 YFSETQ. In DNA form, the CDR3 reads TGCGCCAGCAGCTTGAGTCTAGGGGGTGAGCAGTACTTC. Protein sequence: CASSLSLGGEQYF.

This chain joins TRBV7-9 and TRBJ1-1; 9 bases line up with TRBD1. From germline, CDR1 is SEHNR and CDR2 FQNEAQ (reference sequence). The CDR3 spans 15 residues. V lost 5 bases to trimming and J lost 6 bases; unmatched junction nucleotides: 10. The CDR3 nucleotides read TGTGCCAGCAGCGTACGACAGGGGGGGACGGCTGAAGCTTTCTTT. Protein product: CASSVRQGGTAEAFF.

The chain couples TRBV4-3 to TRBJ1-1, with TRBD1 matching 8 bases. The CDR3 sequence is 14 residues long. V lost 0 bases to trimming and J lost 6 bases; unmatched junction nucleotides: 3. Germline CDR1 reads LGHNA; CDR2 reads YSLEER. The CDR3 DNA reads TGCGCCAGCAGCCAAGACAGGGGGCGGGCTGAAGCTTTCTTT. As protein: CASSQDRGRAEAFF.

The chain carries TRBV7-8 and TRBJ1-1, with no clear D. The V gene's germline CDR1 is SGHVS and CDR2 FQNEAQ. The CDR3 is 15 residues long. Trimming took 0 bases from V and 0 from J, leaving 8 bases between them. CDR3 residues: CASSLAGSMNTEAFF. CDR3 sequence (DNA): TGTGCCAGCAGCTTAGCGGGGAGTATGAACACTGAAGCTTTCTTT.

The V gene is TRBV20-1, the J gene TRBJ1-1; TRBD1 matches 7 bases. V lost 2 bases, J lost 10 bases, and 4 bases stayed unmatched. This CDR3 is built from 11 residues. Germline CDR1 DFQATT, CDR2 SNEGSKA (reference sequence). Written as DNA, the CDR3 is TGCAGTGCTAGAATGGACAGGAGAGCTTTCTTT. Translation: CSARMDRRAFF.

This chain links TRBV7-9 with TRBJ1-2; no clear D gene. Trimming took 6 bases from V and 4 from J, leaving 9 bases between them. CDR3 length: 12 amino acids. The germline gives CDR1 SEHNR, CDR2 FQNEAQ (reference sequence). The CDR3 DNA reads as TGTGCCAGCAGTTTCTCCCTCTATGGCTACACCTTC. Encoded protein: CASSFSLYGYTF.

J is TRBJ1-3 and V is TRBV2; no reliable D call. Germline lookup yields CDR1 SNHLY and CDR2 FYNNEI. The CDR3 is made up of 15 amino acids. The ends were cut back, 3 bases at V and 4 bases at J, with 13 bases in the middle. The CDR3 loop is CASSDNAAWGNTIYF. CDR3 bases: TGTGCCAGCAGTGATAATGCAGCGTGGGGAAACACCATATATTTT. The whole variable domain, remainder taken from reference TRBV2 and TRBJ1-3, is EPEVTQTPSHQVTQMGQEVILRCVPISNHLYFYWYRQILGQKVEFLVSFYNNEISEKSEIFDDQFSVERPDGSNFTLKIRSTKLEDSAMYFCASSDNAAWGNTIYFGEGSWLTVV.

This clone appeared once. This sequence joins TRBV10-3 and TRBJ2-1; 9 bases are a match to TRBD1. This CDR3 spans 14 amino acids. Germline V CDR1 and CDR2: ENHRY, SYGVKD. V shed 5 bases and J 4 bases; nucleotides not matched to a gene: 3. The CDR3 nucleotides read TGTGCCATCAGTTTTGGGACAGGGTACAATGAGCAGTTCTTC. Translating it yields CAISFGTGYNEQFF.

J is TRBJ2-2 and V is TRBV5-6; 9 bases match TRBD1. The CDR3 runs to 17 residues. V gave up 4 bases and J gave up 3 bases; unmatched junction bases: 10. The germline CDR1 and CDR2 sequences are SGHDT and YYEEEE. CDR3 residues: CASSTGAQGAHTGELFF. CDR3 DNA: TGTGCCAGCAGCACCGGCGCACAGGGGGCGCACACCGGGGAGCTGTTTTTT.

The rearrangement uses TRBV3-1 (or the pseudogene TRBV3-2) and TRBJ1-5; 9 bases match TRBD1. J was trimmed by 6 bases and V by 5 bases; bases with no gene match: 5. The CDR3 covers 14 residues. Germline V gene lookup returns CDR1 LGHDT and CDR2 YNNKEL (reference sequence). The CDR3 protein is CASSWTGESQPQHF. The CDR3 nucleotides are TGTGCCAGCAGCTGGACAGGGGAAAGTCAGCCCCAGCATTTT.

J is TRBJ2-7 and V is TRBV11-3; 8 nucleotides agree with TRBD1. The germline gives CDR1 SGHNT, CDR2 YENEEA. The CDR3 consists of 17 residues. The trim removed 4 bases at V and 1 base at J, leaving 12 bases unmatched. The CDR3 DNA reads as TGTGCCAGCAGCTCGTATGCATCCTGGACAGGGTCCTACGAGCAGTACTTC. It codes for CASSSYASWTGSYEQYF.

This clone has a handful of counts. This chain connects TRBV27 to TRBJ2-2; 7 bases line up with TRBD2. The ends lost 2 bases at V and 2 bases at J; junction bases unmatched: 5. Germline V gene sequence: CDR1 MNHEY, CDR2 SMNVEV (reference sequence). The CDR3 spans 16 residues. DNA for the CDR3: TGTGCCAGCAGTTTAAACAGCGGGGTTAACACCGGGGAGCTGTTTTTT. Translated, it gives CASSLNSGVNTGELFF.